The source of this T cell receptor beta chain is a study of cytomegalovirus exposure and HLA in healthy donors. Germline V gene data show CDR1 as MNHEY and CDR2 as SMNVEV (reference sequence). This CDR3 has 14 residues. V dropped 5 bases and J dropped 7 bases, with 15 bases sitting between them. Study-wide results and limits: An analysis was carried out later, and it reportedly showed fewer N-insertions in an Asian-associated ancestry cluster than the approximately 660-donor mean. A previous analysis found most TCR beta V segments productive roughly 87% or roughly 30% of the time. Most sequenced TCRs were rare (though some public TCRs occurred in many donors).

The PCR made use of 60 Vbeta and 13 Jbeta primers. This table comes from immunoSEQ multiplex PCR, and its TCRdb copy is limited to in-frame clones, with some not included. The sample has some 190,000 clones, around four fifths seen once. This clone was seen a few times. Its specificity is not known. The material sequenced was PBMCs. This chain uses TRBV27 with TRBJ1-5; weak D call: TRBD1 (6 bases). This TCR came from a woman aged 25-40 years in good health and CMV-seronegative. The CDR3 loop is CASSPGRGWQPQHF. DNA for the CDR3: TGTGCCAGCAGTCCCGGCAGGGGATGGCAGCCCCAGCATTTT.